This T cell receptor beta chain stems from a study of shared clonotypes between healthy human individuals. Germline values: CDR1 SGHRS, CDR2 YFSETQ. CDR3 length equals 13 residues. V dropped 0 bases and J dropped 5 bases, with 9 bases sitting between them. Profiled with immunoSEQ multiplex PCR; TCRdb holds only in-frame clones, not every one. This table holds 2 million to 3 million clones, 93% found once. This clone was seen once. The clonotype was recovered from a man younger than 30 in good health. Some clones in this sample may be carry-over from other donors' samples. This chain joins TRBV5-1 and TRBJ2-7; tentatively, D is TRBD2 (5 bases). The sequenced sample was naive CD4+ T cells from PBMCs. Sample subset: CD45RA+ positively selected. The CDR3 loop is CASSLVEGDEQYF. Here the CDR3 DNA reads TGCGCCAGCAGCTTGGTAGAGGGAGACGAGCAGTACTTC.